This T cell receptor beta chain derives from a study of Ad26.COV2.S vaccination and SARS-CoV-2 variants. Study as a whole: Intramuscularly, Ad26.COV2.S was given either once or twice, 56 days apart.

V lost 0 bases to trimming and J lost 1 base; unmatched junction nucleotides: 3. Germline assignment: CDR1 SGHRS and CDR2 YFSETQ. The CDR3 is made up of 16 amino acids. Measured with immunoSEQ multiplex PCR; TCRdb has only the in-frame clones, and not every one. This sample has hundreds of thousands of clones, with around 89% found just once. Treatment noted: about 20 received Ad26.COV2.S at low or high dose, single or two shots; about 5 received placebo; per-sample allocation not given. Samples were taken on day 63 after the first vaccine or placebo injection. The donor's status was that of an adult aged 18-55 years in Boston. Concerning this clone: Its antigen remains unknown.

Study conclusions and caveats: Breadth, reportedly substantial, characterized the spike-specific CD8+ and CD4+ T cell responses after vaccination. Vaccinated and placebo-treated recipients had similar non-spike TCR breadth.

Sequenced material: peripheral blood, taken in a trial of Ad26.COV2.S vaccine versus placebo. V usage is TRBV5-1 and J usage is TRBJ2-3; 9 nucleotides agree with TRBD2. The clonotype originates from a person aged 18-65 years who received the Ad26.COV2.S COVID-19 vaccine or a placebo. The CDR3 coding sequence is TGCGCCAGCAGCTTGGGCCCTAGCGGGGGCACAGATACGCAGTATTTT. Residues: CASSLGPSGGTDTQYF.